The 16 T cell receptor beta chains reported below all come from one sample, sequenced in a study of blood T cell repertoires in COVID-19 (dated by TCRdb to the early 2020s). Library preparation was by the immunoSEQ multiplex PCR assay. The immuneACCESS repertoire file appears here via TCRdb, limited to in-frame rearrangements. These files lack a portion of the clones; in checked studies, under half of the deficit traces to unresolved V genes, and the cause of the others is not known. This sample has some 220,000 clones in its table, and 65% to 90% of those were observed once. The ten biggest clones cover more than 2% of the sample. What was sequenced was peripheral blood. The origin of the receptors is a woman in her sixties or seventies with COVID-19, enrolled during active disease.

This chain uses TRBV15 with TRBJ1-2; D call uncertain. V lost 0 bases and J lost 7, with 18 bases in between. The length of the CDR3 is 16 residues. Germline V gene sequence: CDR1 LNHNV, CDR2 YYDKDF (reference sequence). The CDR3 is CATSRDGPGLRGGYTF. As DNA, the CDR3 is TGTGCCACCAGCAGAGATGGACCAGGCCTCCGGGGTGGCTACACCTTC.

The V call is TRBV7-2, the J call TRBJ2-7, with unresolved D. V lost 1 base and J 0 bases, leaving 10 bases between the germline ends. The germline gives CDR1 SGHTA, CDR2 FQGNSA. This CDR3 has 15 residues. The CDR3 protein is CASSLVRASSYEQYF. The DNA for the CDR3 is TGTGCCAGCAGCTTAGTTCGTGCTAGCTCCTACGAGCAGTACTTC.

The CDR3 loop is CASSVGLAGGPSGELFF. The CDR3 bases are TGTGCCAGCAGCGTAGGACTAGCGGGAGGGCCGTCCGGGGAGCTGTTTTTT. V gene TRBV9 combines with J gene TRBJ2-2; TRBD2 matches 14 bases. With 0 bases clipped from V and 6 bases from J, the junction kept 4 bases outside the gene matches. CDR3 size: 17 residues. The germline gives CDR1 SGDLS, CDR2 YYNGEE.

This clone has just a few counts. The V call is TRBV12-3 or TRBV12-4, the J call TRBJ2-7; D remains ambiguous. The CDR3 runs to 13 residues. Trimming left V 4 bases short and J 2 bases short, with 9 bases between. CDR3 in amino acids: CASSSPQAYEQYF. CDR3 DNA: TGTGCCAGCAGTTCCCCGCAGGCCTACGAGCAGTACTTC.

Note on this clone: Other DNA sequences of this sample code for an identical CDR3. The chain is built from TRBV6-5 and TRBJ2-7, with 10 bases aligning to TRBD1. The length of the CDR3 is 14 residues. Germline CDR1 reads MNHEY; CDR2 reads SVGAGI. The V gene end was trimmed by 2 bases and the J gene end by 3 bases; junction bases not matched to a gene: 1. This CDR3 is CASSYGDRGYEQYF. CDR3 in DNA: TGTGCCAGCAGTTACGGGGACAGGGGCTACGAGCAGTACTTC.

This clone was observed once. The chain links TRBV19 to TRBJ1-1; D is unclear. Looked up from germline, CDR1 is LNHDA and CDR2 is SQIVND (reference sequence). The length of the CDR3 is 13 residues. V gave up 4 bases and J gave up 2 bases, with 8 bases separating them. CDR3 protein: CASSRSVNTEAFF. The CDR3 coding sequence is TGTGCCAGTAGTAGGTCGGTCAACACTGAAGCTTTCTTT.

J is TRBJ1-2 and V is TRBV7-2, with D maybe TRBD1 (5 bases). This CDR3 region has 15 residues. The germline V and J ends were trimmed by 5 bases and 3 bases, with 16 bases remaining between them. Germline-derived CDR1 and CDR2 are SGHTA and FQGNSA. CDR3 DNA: TGTGCCAGCAGCACCCTGGTGGGGGGGTACTATGGCTACACCTTC. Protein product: CASSTLVGGYYGYTF.

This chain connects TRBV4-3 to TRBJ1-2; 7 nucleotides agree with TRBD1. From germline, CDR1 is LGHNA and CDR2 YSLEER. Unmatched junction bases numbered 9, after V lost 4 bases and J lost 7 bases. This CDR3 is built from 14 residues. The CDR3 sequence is CASSPAGTARGYTF. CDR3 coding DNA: TGCGCCAGCAGCCCAGCAGGGACAGCCCGTGGCTACACCTTC.

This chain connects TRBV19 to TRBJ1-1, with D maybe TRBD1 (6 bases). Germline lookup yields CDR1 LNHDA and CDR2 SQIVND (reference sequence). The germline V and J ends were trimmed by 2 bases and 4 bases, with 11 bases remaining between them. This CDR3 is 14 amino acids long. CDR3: CASSIPGETTEAFF. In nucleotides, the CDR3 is TGTGCCAGTAGTATACCAGGGGAGACCACTGAAGCTTTCTTT.

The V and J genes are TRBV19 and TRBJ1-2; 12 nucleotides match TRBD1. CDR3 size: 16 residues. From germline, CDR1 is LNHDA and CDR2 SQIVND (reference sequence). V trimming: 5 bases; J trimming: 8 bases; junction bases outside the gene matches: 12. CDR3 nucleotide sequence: TGTGCCAGTAGTTTTAGGTGGGACAGGGGGCGCCGAGGCTACACCTTC. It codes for CASSFRWDRGRRGYTF.

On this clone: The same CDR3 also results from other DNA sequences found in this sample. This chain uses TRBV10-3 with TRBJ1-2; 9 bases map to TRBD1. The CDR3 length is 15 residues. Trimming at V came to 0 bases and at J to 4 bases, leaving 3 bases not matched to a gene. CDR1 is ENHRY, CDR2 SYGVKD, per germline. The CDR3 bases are TGTGCCATCAGTGAGTCCCCGGGACAGGGCTATGGCTACACCTTC. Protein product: CAISESPGQGYGYTF.

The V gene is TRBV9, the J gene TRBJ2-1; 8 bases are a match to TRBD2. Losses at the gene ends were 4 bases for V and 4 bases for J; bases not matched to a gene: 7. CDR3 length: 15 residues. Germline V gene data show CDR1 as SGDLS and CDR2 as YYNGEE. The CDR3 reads CASSPRTSGYNEQFF. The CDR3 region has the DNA TGTGCCAGCAGCCCGAGAACTAGCGGATACAATGAGCAGTTCTTC.

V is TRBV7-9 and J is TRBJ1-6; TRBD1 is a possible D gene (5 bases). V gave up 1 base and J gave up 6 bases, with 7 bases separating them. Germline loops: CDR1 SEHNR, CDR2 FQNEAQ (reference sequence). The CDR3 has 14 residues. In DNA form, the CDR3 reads TGTGCCAGCAGCTTAGGGACATCTAATTCACCCCTCCACTTT. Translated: CASSLGTSNSPLHF. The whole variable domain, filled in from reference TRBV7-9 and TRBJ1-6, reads DTGVSQNPRHKITKRGQNVTFRCDPISEHNRLYWYRQTLGQGPEFLTYFQNEAQLEKSRLLSDRFSAERPKGSFSTLEIQRTEQGDSAMYLCASSLGTSNSPLHFGNGTRLTVT.

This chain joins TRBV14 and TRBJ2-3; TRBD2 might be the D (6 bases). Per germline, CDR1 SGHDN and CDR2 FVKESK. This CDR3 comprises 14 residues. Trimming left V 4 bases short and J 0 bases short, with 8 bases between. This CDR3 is CASSLGLSTDTQYF. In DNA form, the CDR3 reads TGTGCCAGCAGCCTGGGACTCAGCACAGATACGCAGTATTTT.

Written as DNA, the CDR3 is TGTGCCAGCACCAACCGGGCAGGGGGCCGTGAAAAACTGTTTTTT. Protein sequence: CASTNRAGGREKLFF. The chain has TRBV7-2 and TRBJ1-4; 8 positions agree with TRBD1. The CDR3 loop spans 15 amino acids. The V and J ends lost 7 bases and 7 bases, in that order; junction bases with no gene match: 11. Germline CDR1 SGHTA, CDR2 FQGNSA.

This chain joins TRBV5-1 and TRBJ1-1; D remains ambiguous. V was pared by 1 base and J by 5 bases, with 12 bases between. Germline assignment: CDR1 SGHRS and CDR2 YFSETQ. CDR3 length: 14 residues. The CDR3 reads CASSLFSSGTEAFF. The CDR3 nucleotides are TGCGCCAGCAGCTTGTTTAGTAGCGGGACTGAAGCTTTCTTT.